This section outlines one T cell receptor beta chain sequence together with its context. Antigen unknown. Here immunoSEQ multiplex PCR was the method, and the copy in TCRdb shows in-frame clones only, minus some. The sample holds 150,000 to 200,000 clones, more than 80% seen once. These data come from a study of cytomegalovirus exposure and HLA in healthy donors. Whole-study results and caveats: The tendency of first-cohort TCR clusters to co-occur in the 120 or so validation repertoires was identified by a subsequent analysis. Accounts indicate the classifier identified cytomegalovirus status with strong specificity and sensitivity. CMV antigen specificity was confirmed in vitro for a few CMV-associated chains.

The V gene's germline CDR1 is SNHLY and CDR2 FYNNEI. CDR3 length: 16 residues. Unmatched junction bases numbered 9, after V lost 7 bases and J lost 0 bases. The receptor comes from a woman under 30 in good health and CMV-seropositive. V usage is TRBV2 and J usage is TRBJ1-3; the match to TRBD1 covers 7 bases. The sample taken for sequencing was PBMCs. The CDR3 loop reads CASNGPTGNSGNTIYF. DNA of the CDR3: TGTGCCAGCAACGGTCCGACAGGGAACTCTGGAAACACCATATATTTT.